Sequencing of this T cell receptor beta chain was carried out in a study of identifying expanded T cells in peripheral blood. Looked up from germline, CDR1 is LNHNV and CDR2 is YYDKDF (reference sequence). This CDR3 has 15 amino acids. V lost 0 bases to trimming and J lost 7 bases; unmatched junction nucleotides: 6. Data came from immunoSEQ multiplex PCR; TCRdb stores just in-frame clones and leaves some out. Of around 130,000 clones in the sample, about 88% were seen once. During the collection period, no donor immune events like infections were recorded. The rearrangement links TRBV15 to TRBJ2-1, with TRBD1 matching 7 bases. Material for sequencing was blood. The clonotype comes from a person between 18 and 69 years old in good health. CDR3 sequence: CATSREDRVANEQFF. As DNA, the CDR3 is TGTGCCACCAGCAGAGAAGACAGGGTAGCAAATGAGCAGTTCTTC.